The following is a T cell receptor beta chain sequence with its context. The germline V gene encodes CDR1 SQVTM and CDR2 ANQGSEA. V was clipped by 2 bases and J by 4 bases, with 9 bases between them. The CDR3 totals 13 residues. The authors' processing: Reference gene primers were amplified, and this amplification served to estimate nucleated cell counts. The data were produced by immunoSEQ multiplex PCR, yet TCRdb's version contains in-frame clones alone and is incomplete. V and J calls and clone size are as listed in that table; D and trimming were resolved from the DNA. The table lists about 300,000 clones, under 90% of them singletons. This record comes from a study of blood T cell repertoires in COVID-19. Background on the study: T cells, B-cell-depleted T cells, or PBMCs supplied cDNA or gDNA.

Sequencing was done on a sample of peripheral blood. The sequence was collected from a woman younger than 45 with COVID-19, enrolled during active disease. This sequence joins TRBV29-1 and TRBJ1-3; D uncertain. The CDR3, as DNA: TGCAGCGTTGAATCGGGTTCAGGAAACACCATATATTTT. As protein: CSVESGSGNTIYF.